This entry lists 3 T cell receptor beta chains sequenced from one sample in a study of OX40 agonist ivuxolimab in advanced cancers. The assay was immunoSEQ multiplex PCR, and TCRdb's table has in-frame clones only and misses some. The sample yields fewer than 45,000 clones, 88% seen once. Here the sequenced sample was CD4+ or CD8+ T cells sorted from blood, taken in a trial of the OX40 agonist ivuxolimab. These receptors were collected from an adult with an advanced solid tumor such as melanoma, head and neck, liver or kidney cancer.

The chain employs TRBV11-2 and TRBJ2-5, with 9 positions matching TRBD1. J lost 5 bases, V lost 5 bases, and 6 bases had no gene match. The CDR3 runs to 14 residues. Germline values: CDR1 SGHAT, CDR2 FQNNGV. CDR3 region: CASSPTGGWETQYF. DNA of the CDR3: TGTGCCAGCAGCCCAACAGGGGGCTGGGAGACCCAGTACTTC.

The chain couples TRBV13 to TRBJ2-2; no reliable D call. V lost 3 bases and J lost 5, with 10 bases in between. The CDR3 length is 14 residues. Germline lookup yields CDR1 PRHDT and CDR2 FYEKMQ (reference sequence). The CDR3 loop reads CASSFAQETGELFF. CDR3 DNA: TGTGCCAGCAGCTTCGCCCAGGAAACCGGGGAGCTGTTTTTT.

The chain is built from TRBV4-1 and TRBJ2-7; 9 bases agree with TRBD1. The CDR3 extends over 15 amino acids. The ends lost 4 bases at V and 2 bases at J; junction bases unmatched: 6. Germline V CDR1 and CDR2: MGHRA, YSYEKL. The CDR3 DNA follows: TGCGCCAGCAGCCTTGAAGACAGGGGGACCTACGAGCAGTACTTC. It is translated as CASSLEDRGTYEQYF.